This entry concerns a single TCR beta chain. Trimming removed 7 bases at V and 8 bases at J, with 12 bases between. There are 12 residues in the CDR3. Germline V CDR1 and CDR2: MNHNS, SASEGT. Produced via immunoSEQ multiplex PCR; TCRdb's table is partial and in-frame only. The sample contains approximately 70,000 clones, about 83% of which appear only once. The sample comes from a study of OX40 agonist ivuxolimab in advanced cancers. This chain connects TRBV6-1 to TRBJ2-1; D is possibly TRBD2 (7 bases). The origin of this receptor is an adult with an advanced solid tumor such as melanoma, head and neck, liver or kidney cancer. The sample in question was CD4+ or CD8+ T cells sorted from blood, obtained in a trial of the OX40 agonist ivuxolimab. In nucleotides, the CDR3 is TGTGCCAGCAATTGGGGGGGCCATGAGCAGTTCTTC. Amino acids: CASNWGGHEQFF.